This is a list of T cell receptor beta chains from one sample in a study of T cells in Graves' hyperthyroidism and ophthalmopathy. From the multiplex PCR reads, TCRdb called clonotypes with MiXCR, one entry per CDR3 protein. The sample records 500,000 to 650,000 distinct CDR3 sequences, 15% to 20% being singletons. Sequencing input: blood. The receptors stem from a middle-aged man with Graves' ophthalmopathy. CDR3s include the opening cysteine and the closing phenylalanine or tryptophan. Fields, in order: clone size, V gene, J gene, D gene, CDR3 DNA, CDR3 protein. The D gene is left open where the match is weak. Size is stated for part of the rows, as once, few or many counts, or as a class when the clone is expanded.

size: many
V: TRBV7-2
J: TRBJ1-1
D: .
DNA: TGTGCCAGCAGCACCCGCAGGGCCCTGAACACTGAAGCTTTCTTT
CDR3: CASSTRRALNTEAFF

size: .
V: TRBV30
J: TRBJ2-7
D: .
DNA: TGTGCCTGGAGGAGGGGTTCCTACGAGCAGTACTTC
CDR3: CAWRRGSYEQYF

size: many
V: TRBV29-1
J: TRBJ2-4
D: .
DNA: TGCAGCGTTGTTGGTCGGGACGGAGCCAAAAACATTCAGTACTTC
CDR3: CSVVGRDGAKNIQYF

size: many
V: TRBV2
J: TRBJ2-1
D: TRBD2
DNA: TGTGCCAGCTTGCCTAGCGGCTACAATGAGCAGTTCTTC
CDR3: CASLPSGYNEQFF

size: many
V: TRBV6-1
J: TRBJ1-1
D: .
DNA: TGTGCCAGCACAAGGACAGCCTACACTGAAGCTTTCTTT
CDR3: CASTRTAYTEAFF

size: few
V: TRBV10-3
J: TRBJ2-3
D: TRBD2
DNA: TGTGCCACCGGAGCGGGAGCTTCCACAGATACGCAGTATTTT
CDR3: CATGAGASTDTQYF

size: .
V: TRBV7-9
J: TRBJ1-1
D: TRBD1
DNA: TGTGCCAGCAGCCCGTATGGGGGACAGGGAAAAGCTTTCTTT
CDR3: CASSPYGGQGKAFF

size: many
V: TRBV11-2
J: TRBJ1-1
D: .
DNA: TGTGCCAGCAGTTTTCCACACGACAGTGACCCGAACACTGAAGCTTTCTTT
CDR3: CASSFPHDSDPNTEAFF

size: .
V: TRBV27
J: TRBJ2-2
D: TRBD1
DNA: TGTGCCACCTCACCGCAGGGGGCTCCGAACACCGGGGAGCTGCTTTTT
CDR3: CATSPQGAPNTGELLF

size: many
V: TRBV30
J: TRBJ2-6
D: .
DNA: TGTGCCTGGAGTGTACAAGGGCCTGGGGCCAACGTCCTGACTTTC
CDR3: CAWSVQGPGANVLTF

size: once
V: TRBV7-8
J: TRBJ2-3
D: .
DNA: TGTGCCGGCAGCTTATTCACAGATACGCAGTATTTT
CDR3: CAGSLFTDTQYF

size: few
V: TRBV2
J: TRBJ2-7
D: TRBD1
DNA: TGTGCCAGCAGGCCGGGGACAGGGGCCTACGAGCAGTACTTC
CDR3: CASRPGTGAYEQYF

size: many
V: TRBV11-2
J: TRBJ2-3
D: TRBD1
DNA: TGTGCCAGCAGCCCAGGACAGGGAAGGAGAGATACGCAGTATTTT
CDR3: CASSPGQGRRDTQYF

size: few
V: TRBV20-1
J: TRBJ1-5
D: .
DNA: TGCAGTGCTAGAGATCTTGCGGATCAGCCCCAGCATTTT
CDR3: CSARDLADQPQHF

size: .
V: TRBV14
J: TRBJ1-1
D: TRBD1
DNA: TGTGCCAGCAGCCAACTAGACAGGGCGAACACTGAAGCTTTCTTT
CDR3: CASSQLDRANTEAFF